The source of this T cell receptor (beta chain) is a study of lymphopenia after photon versus proton radiotherapy (dated by TCRdb to between 2018 and 2020). Background for the entire study: The immunological effects of photon versus proton radiation therapy were compared in patients with gastrointestinal tumors who developed high-grade lymphopenia. A cohort of around 21 patients with gastrointestinal tumors who received either photon or proton therapy and subsequently developed lymphopenia was included. The goal of the study was to characterize the differences between the two radiation modalities in how they affect the immune system. What the work shows at the level of the full study, not this receptor alone: During treatment, patients who received proton therapy stayed relatively stable, whereas patients who received photon therapy lost naive T cells and TCR diversity and gained effector/memory populations. Among patients across the cohort who died, overall survival time showed an inverse correlation with a larger post-nadir drop in TCR diversity. After the lymphocyte count nadir, photon-treated repertoires showed oligoclonal expansion, especially of CD8+ Temra cells, which drove the drop in diversity. The survival association was assessed only in patients who died, and better survival with proton therapy was presented by the authors as a possibility rather than a demonstrated result.

Trimmed from V: 5 bases; trimmed from J: 4 bases; junction bases lacking a gene match: 10. From its cysteine to its phenylalanine, the CDR3 spans 18 amino acids. Only CDR3 DNA is held: 54 bases, read in frame from base 1. CDR1 is given as MDHEN and CDR2 as SYDVKM, both from the germline V gene. With regard to this clone: What antigen it recognizes has not been identified. No much larger clone exists at a distance of one base, and base qualities are not known.

The method behind the library was the immunoSEQ multiplex PCR assay. T cell repertoires were profiled by deep sequencing of rearranged TCR beta loci, alongside multiparametric flow cytometry. TCRdb carries this immuneACCESS record with in-frame sequences only. Its versions omit some clonotypes, under half of them owing to an unresolved V gene in the studies checked, with the rest unexplained. The sample table shows around 30,000 clones, and 84% are seen once. The ten largest make up 13% to 15% of the sample. This clonotype originated in a woman in her 70s with pancreatic cancer. The material was peripheral blood, obtained from a patient treated with proton-based radiotherapy. This sequence uses TRBV28 and TRBJ2-3; TRBD2 matches 15 bases in the middle. The sequenced DNA: TGTGCCAGCAGTCGCCCCGGGACTAGCGGGAGGCGGGCAGATACGCAGTATTTT. It specifies CASSRPGTSGRRADTQYF.